The clone carrying this T cell receptor beta chain was counted many times. TCR beta CDR3 regions were amplified from RNA transcripts. Second-round multiplex PCR came after first-round RT-PCR with HTBI primers. TCRdb reprocessed the multiplex PCR reads via MiXCR and lists one record per CDR3 protein. This table holds some 390,000 distinct CDR3 sequences, 15% to 20% found once. The CDR3 is made up of 16 amino acids. Between the trimmed V and J ends, which lost 10 bases and 0 bases, there was a span of 22 bases. From germline, CDR1 is LNHDA and CDR2 SQIVND (reference sequence). The sample comes from a study of Graves' ophthalmopathy and Graves' hyperthyroidism.

The clonotype comes from a woman aged 18-29 years with Graves' ophthalmopathy. The gene calls are TRBV19 and TRBJ2-7, with D tentatively TRBD1 (5 bases). Material for sequencing was peripheral blood. CDR3 in amino acids: CATSPRQPPFSYEQYF. The CDR3 coding sequence is TGTGCCACCTCACCCAGACAGCCTCCTTTCTCCTACGAGCAGTACTTC.